A single sample gave rise to the 21 T cell receptor beta chains below, sequenced in a study of cytomegalovirus exposure and HLA in healthy donors (dated by TCRdb to 2017 to 2019). Libraries were built with the immunoSEQ multiplex PCR assay. The multiplex PCR relied on a mix of 60 forward primers for TCR Vbeta segments and 13 reverse primers for TCR Jbeta segments. The immuneACCESS repertoire file appears here via TCRdb, limited to in-frame rearrangements. These files lack a portion of the clones; in checked studies, under half of the deficit traces to unresolved V genes, and the cause of the others is not known. The sample has around 150,000 clones on record, around 10% of them singletons. The ten biggest clones cover over 1.5% of the sample. Source material: PBMCs. These receptors were taken from a male donor in good health and CMV-seronegative.

This clone was detected a few times. The chain has TRBV7-2 and TRBJ2-2; the D is unclear. The CDR3 runs 15 residues. Germline V lookup: CDR1 SGHTA, CDR2 FQGNSA. V lost 2 bases and J lost 3, with 10 bases in between. The CDR3 reads CASSLYGYDTGELFF. The DNA of the CDR3 is TGTGCCAGCAGCTTATACGGGTACGACACCGGGGAGCTGTTTTTT.

This clone was counted a few times. The chain couples TRBV7-3 to TRBJ2-7, with 9 bases aligning to TRBD1. The junction had 9 bases not matched to a gene; V was cut back by 5 bases and J by 4 bases. The CDR3 is 15 amino acids. Germline loops: CDR1 SGHTA, CDR2 FQGTGA. The CDR3 here is CASSRQGGEGYEQYF. The CDR3 DNA is TGTGCCAGCAGCCGACAGGGGGGGGAGGGTTACGAGCAGTACTTC. The full variable domain, in which reference TRBV7-3 and TRBJ2-7 provide the parts outside the CDR3, is GAGVSQTPSNKVTEKGKYVELRCDPISGHTALYWYRQSLGQGPEFLIYFQGTGAADDSGLPNDRFFAVRPEGSVSTLKIQRTERGDSAVYLCASSRQGGEGYEQYFGPGTRLTVT.

This clone was detected only a few times. The gene calls are TRBV10-3 and TRBJ1-1; 7 bases align to TRBD1. With 5 bases clipped from V and 0 bases from J, the junction kept 3 bases outside the gene matches. This CDR3 is 14 amino acids long. Germline CDR1 and CDR2: ENHRY and SYGVKD. The CDR3 DNA reads TGTGCCATCAGTTTCGGACAGGTGAACACTGAAGCTTTCTTT. This encodes CAISFGQVNTEAFF.

The V call is TRBV18, the J call TRBJ2-1; tentative D call: TRBD1 (6 bases). This CDR3 has 16 residues. With 2 bases removed from V and 3 bases from J, the gap between germline ends came to 14 bases. In germline, CDR1 is KGHSH, CDR2 LQKENI. The CDR3 DNA sequence: TGTGCCAGCTCACCATTTTGGTCGGACAGCTACAATGAGCAGTTCTTC. Protein sequence: CASSPFWSDSYNEQFF. The entire variable domain, with the rest obtained from reference TRBV18 and TRBJ2-1, is as follows: NAGVMQNPRHLVRRRGQEARLRCSPMKGHSHVYWYRQLPEEGLKFMVYLQKENIIDESGMPKERFSAEFPKEGPSILRIQQVVRGDSAAYFCASSPFWSDSYNEQFFGPGTRLTVL.

This clone showed up just a few times. The chain links TRBV28 to TRBJ2-5, with TRBD2 matching over 14 bases. The CDR3 is 15 residues long. Trimming removed 7 bases from V and 7 bases from J; junction bases left unmatched: 8. Germline CDR1 is MDHEN and CDR2 is SYDVKM. In DNA form, the CDR3 reads TGTGCCAGCACAGGGACTAGCGGGGGTCCCGGGACCCAGTACTTC. This sequence encodes CASTGTSGGPGTQYF.

This sequence joins TRBV28 and TRBJ2-7; weak D call: TRBD2 (5 bases). The CDR3 has 12 amino acids. Germline CDR1 MDHEN, CDR2 SYDVKM. V was cut by 8 bases and J by 6 bases, with 14 bases left in between. CDR3 coding DNA: TGTGCCAGCCTCTTTGGAGGAGGCGAGCAGTACTTC. Translating gives CASLFGGGEQYF.

The CDR3 coding sequence is TGTGCCAGTAGTATTAGGGGCAGGATCCGGGACACTGAAGCTTTCTTT. Encoded protein: CASSIRGRIRDTEAFF. The chain recombines TRBV19 with TRBJ1-1; a weak D match, TRBD1 (5 bases). The CDR3 loop spans 16 amino acids. Germline V gene lookup returns CDR1 LNHDA and CDR2 SQIVND (reference sequence). Trimming took 3 bases from V and 3 from J, leaving 17 bases between them.

This clone was found once. This chain links TRBV28 with TRBJ1-2; D unclear. Trimming shortened V by 7 bases and J by 1 base, and 7 bases separated the two germline ends. The germline gives CDR1 MDHEN, CDR2 SYDVKM. The CDR3 loop spans 12 amino acids. CDR3 residues: CASNVYNYGYTF. The CDR3, as DNA: TGTGCCAGCAACGTCTATAACTATGGCTACACCTTC.

In its sample, this clone was seen a few times. The V call is TRBV4-2, the J call TRBJ1-1; weak D call: TRBD1 (6 bases). Germline V lookup: CDR1 LGHNA, CDR2 YNFKEQ. The CDR3 runs to 16 residues. V lost 1 base to trimming and J lost 1 base, with 13 bases between them. The chain's CDR3 is CASSQARGTGNTEAFF. The CDR3 DNA reads as TGTGCCAGCAGCCAAGCGAGGGGGACGGGGAACACTGAAGCTTTCTTT.

This clone has only a few counts. This chain links TRBV5-6 with TRBJ2-3; a weak D match, TRBD2 (6 bases). V dropped 4 bases and J dropped 0 bases, with 15 bases sitting between them. CDR1 and CDR2 (germline): SGHDT, YYEEEE. The length of the CDR3 is 16 residues. The CDR3 protein is CASSTSAGPSTDTQYF. CDR3 nucleotides: TGTGCCAGCAGCACTTCGGCGGGACCAAGCACAGATACGCAGTATTTT.

This clone was seen a few times. The genes are TRBV4-1 and TRBJ1-2; TRBD1 agrees at 8 bases. Looked up from germline, CDR1 is MGHRA and CDR2 is YSYEKL. The CDR3 sequence is 13 residues long. J lost 8 bases, V lost 2 bases, and 4 bases had no gene match. The CDR3 DNA sequence: TGCGCCAGCAGCCAACCGGGACAGGCAGGCTACACCTTC. Protein: CASSQPGQAGYTF.

This clone was seen more than once but under ten times. The chain combines TRBV10-3 with TRBJ1-1, with D maybe TRBD1 (6 bases). Germline V gene lookup returns CDR1 ENHRY and CDR2 SYGVKD. The CDR3 runs 14 residues. The V gene lost 6 bases and the J gene lost 6 bases, with 17 bases spanning the gap. CDR3 region: CAIRISAGAAEAFF. The DNA of the CDR3 is TGTGCCATCAGGATATCCGCGGGGGCCGCTGAAGCTTTCTTT.

The chain links TRBV5-1 to TRBJ2-1, with a tentative D call TRBD2 (6 bases). CDR3 size: 16 residues. CDR1 is SGHRS, CDR2 YFSETQ, per germline. V was cut by 2 bases and J by 8 bases, with 20 bases left in between. This CDR3 is CASSFNYPGVLDEQFF. The CDR3 DNA sequence: TGCGCCAGCAGCTTCAACTACCCGGGAGTTTTGGATGAGCAGTTCTTC.

The chain couples TRBV19 to TRBJ2-7; possible D gene TRBD1, 5 bases. Germline V gene data show CDR1 as LNHDA and CDR2 as SQIVND (reference sequence). The CDR3 has 12 amino acids. Deletions cut 3 bases from V and 6 bases from J, with 9 bases between. The CDR3 DNA follows: TGTGCCAGTAGTATCCCAGGGTTCGAGCAGTACTTC. Amino acid sequence: CASSIPGFEQYF. The full variable domain, in which reference TRBV19 and TRBJ2-7 provide the parts outside the CDR3, is DGGITQSPKYLFRKEGQNVTLSCEQNLNHDAMYWYRQDPGQGLRLIYYSQIVNDFQKGDIAEGYSVSREKKESFPLTVTSAQKNPTAFYLCASSIPGFEQYFGPGTRLTVT.

CDR3 region: CASSSGQGYNEQFF. The CDR3, as DNA: TGTGCCAGCAGTTCTGGACAGGGCTACAATGAGCAGTTCTTC. V gene TRBV27 combines with J gene TRBJ2-1; 8 bases are a match to TRBD1. V dropped 4 bases and J dropped 3; count of bases not matched to a gene: 2. CDR1 is MNHEY and CDR2 is SMNVEV in the germline V gene (reference sequence). The CDR3 runs 14 residues.

This clone has a handful of counts. This chain joins TRBV4-2 and TRBJ2-7, with D hard to call. V lost 4 bases and J 2 bases, leaving 12 bases between the germline ends. This CDR3 spans 14 amino acids. CDR1 is LGHNA and CDR2 is YNFKEQ in the germline V gene. CDR3 loop: CASSPGGGAYEQYF. The DNA for the CDR3 is TGTGCCAGCAGCCCTGGCGGCGGAGCCTACGAGCAGTACTTC.

Only a few counts were recorded for this clone. V and J are TRBV2 and TRBJ1-1; no clear D. Trimming shortened V by 3 bases and J by 1 base, and 6 bases separated the two germline ends. CDR3 size: 13 residues. Germline values: CDR1 SNHLY, CDR2 FYNNEI. CDR3 loop: CASSDAANTEAFF. CDR3 bases: TGTGCCAGCAGTGACGCGGCGAACACTGAAGCTTTCTTT.

V gene TRBV7-9 combines with J gene TRBJ2-7; D call uncertain. V was pared by 5 bases and J by 1 base, with 12 bases between. CDR1 is SEHNR and CDR2 is FQNEAQ in the germline V gene (reference sequence). The CDR3 runs 14 residues. CDR3 coding DNA: TGTGCCAGCAGCCTCTTTGCCGGGTCCTACGAGCAGTACTTC. Encoded protein: CASSLFAGSYEQYF. The variable domain in full, with the rest retrieved from reference TRBV7-9 and TRBJ2-7, is DTGVSQNPRHKITKRGQNVTFRCDPISEHNRLYWYRQTLGQGPEFLTYFQNEAQLEKSRLLSDRFSAERPKGSFSTLEIQRTEQGDSAMYLCASSLFAGSYEQYFGPGTRLTVT.

The chain has TRBV7-9 and TRBJ1-1, with D tentatively TRBD1 (6 bases). The CDR3 totals 14 residues. Trimming took off 4 bases at V and 8 bases at J, with 17 bases between the two ends. Germline V gene data show CDR1 as SEHNR and CDR2 as FQNEAQ (reference sequence). The CDR3 protein is CASSSALRGGEAFF. In nucleotides, the CDR3 is TGTGCCAGCAGCTCCGCCTTGAGGGGGGGGGAAGCTTTCTTT.

This chain uses TRBV2 with TRBJ1-1; D is ambiguous. CDR3 length equals 13 residues. Deletions cut 7 bases from V and 0 bases from J, with 9 bases between. Germline assignment: CDR1 SNHLY and CDR2 FYNNEI. CDR3 DNA: TGTGCCAGCAAGGAGGGAATGAACACTGAAGCTTTCTTT. Protein product: CASKEGMNTEAFF.

This clone was seen only a few times. This sequence joins TRBV7-9 and TRBJ2-1; 7 bases map to TRBD2. J gave up 4 bases and V 5 bases, and 8 bases lay outside the gene matches. This CDR3 has 15 amino acids. The germline V gene has CDR1 SEHNR and CDR2 FQNEAQ (reference sequence). CDR3 bases: TGTGCCAGCAGCCGTAGCGGGTCCGGGTACAATGAGCAGTTCTTC. Amino acids: CASSRSGSGYNEQFF.